A selection of T cell receptor beta chains follows, all from one sample in a study of early T cells in non-severe SARS-CoV-2 infection. TCRdb passed the 5' RACE reads through MiXCR, listing each CDR3 protein once. The sample contains about 30,000 distinct CDR3 sequences, approximately 5.2% of which appear only once. The sequencing input was whole blood. These receptors were obtained from an adult who was a healthcare worker with PCR-confirmed SARS-CoV-2 infection or an uninfected control (not recorded which). Both conserved end residues are part of each CDR3. A D gene is named only where the DNA matches it firmly. Not every row has a clone size; where given, it reads once, few, many or a size class.

CASSPSGRTQSYNEQFF	TGTGCCAGCTCACCCAGCGGGAGAACTCAATCCTACAATGAGCAGTTCTTC	TRBV18	TRBD2	TRBJ2-1	-
CASSQFVRVGTQYF	TGTGCCAGCAGCCAATTTGTCCGCGTCGGTACGCAGTATTTT	TRBV3-1	-	TRBJ2-3	few
CASQREGPYEQYF	TGTGCCAGTCAGCGGGAGGGGCCCTACGAGCAGTACTTC	TRBV3-1	TRBD2	TRBJ2-7	many
CATYRNSPLHF	TGTGCCACCTACAGGAATTCACCCCTCCACTTT	TRBV6-1	-	TRBJ1-6	many
CASSSSGTRRGSYNSPLHF	TGTGCCAGCAGTTCCTCCGGGACAAGGCGTGGGTCCTATAATTCACCCCTCCACTTT	TRBV27	-	TRBJ1-6	many
CASSLPSGKYNEQFF	TGTGCCAGCAGCTTACCTAGCGGGAAATACAATGAGCAGTTCTTC	TRBV11-2	TRBD2	TRBJ2-1	few
CASSLADSGGSTDTQYF	TGTGCCAGCAGCTTAGCGGACAGCGGCGGTAGCACAGATACGCAGTATTTT	TRBV7-9	-	TRBJ2-3	many
CSVEWGQGANTGELFF	TGCAGCGTTGAATGGGGACAGGGGGCGAACACCGGGGAGCTGTTTTTT	TRBV29-1	TRBD1	TRBJ2-2	many
CSVEDDRGSNTGELFF	TGCAGCGTTGAAGACGACAGGGGCTCGAACACCGGGGAGCTGTTTTTT	TRBV29-1	TRBD1	TRBJ2-2	-
CASSTASGTYEQYF	TGCGCCAGCAGTACGGCTAGCGGGACTTACGAGCAGTACTTC	TRBV5-1	TRBD2	TRBJ2-7	many
CASSWGNYGYTF	TGTGCCAGCAGTTGGGGGAACTATGGCTACACCTTC	TRBV6-2/TRBV6-3	-	TRBJ1-2	-
CATPRTDYPTGELFF	TGTGCCACCCCGAGGACGGACTACCCAACCGGGGAGCTGTTTTTT	TRBV11-2	-	TRBJ2-2	-
CASSQVPIAEETQYF	TGTGCCAGCAGCCAAGTTCCCATCGCAGAAGAGACCCAGTACTTC	TRBV3-1	-	TRBJ2-5	many
CATTSGGTYEQYF	TGTGCCACTACTAGCGGGGGGACCTACGAGCAGTACTTC	TRBV28	TRBD2	TRBJ2-7	-
CASSHFAGGYEQYF	TGTGCCAGCAGCCATTTCGCAGGGGGCTACGAGCAGTACTTC	TRBV3-1	TRBD1	TRBJ2-7	many
CASSSQTHYSEQYF	TGTGCCAGCAGCTCCCAAACACATTACTCCGAGCAGTACTTC	TRBV7-2	-	TRBJ2-7	many
CASSLTSGGSSYNEQLF	TGTGCCAGCAGCTTAACTAGCGGGGGTAGCTCCTACAATGAGCAGCTCTTC	TRBV7-6	TRBD2	TRBJ2-1	many
CASSVEGTSLSEQFF	TGTGCCAGCAGCGTAGAAGGGACTAGTTTAAGTGAGCAGTTCTTC	TRBV9	TRBD2	TRBJ2-1	many
CASSLLVAGTGSYEQYF	TGCGCCAGCAGCTTACTCGTTGCCGGGACAGGCTCCTACGAGCAGTACTTC	TRBV5-1	TRBD1	TRBJ2-7	many
CASSPGQSSYNEQFF	TGTGCCAGCAGCCCAGGGCAAAGCTCCTACAATGAGCAGTTCTTC	TRBV27	-	TRBJ2-1	many
CASRTNTEAFF	TGTGCCAGCCGTACAAACACTGAAGCTTTCTTT	TRBV11-2	-	TRBJ1-1	many
CASSSGQAGAKNIQYF	TGTGCCAGCAGCTCCGGACAGGCTGGGGCCAAAAACATTCAGTACTTC	TRBV7-2	TRBD1	TRBJ2-4	-
CASSPGTATEAFF	TGTGCCAGCAGCCCTGGGACAGCCACTGAAGCTTTCTTT	TRBV6-5	TRBD1	TRBJ1-1	-
CASGRDALYYGYTF	TGTGCCAGCGGAAGGGACGCACTCTACTATGGCTACACCTTC	TRBV27	-	TRBJ1-2	few
CASSQELAAYNEQFF	TGCGCCAGCAGCCAAGAACTAGCGGCCTACAATGAGCAGTTCTTC	TRBV4-1	TRBD2	TRBJ2-1	few
CSAERRLGGVVRGYNEQFF	TGCAGTGCGGAACGGAGGCTAGGGGGGGTCGTGCGAGGCTACAATGAGCAGTTCTTC	TRBV20-1	-	TRBJ2-1	-
CASSQEDPGTPSTDTQYF	TGTGCCAGCAGCCAGGAAGATCCCGGGACTCCTAGCACAGATACGCAGTATTTT	TRBV14	-	TRBJ2-3	many
CASRITDSGSSYEQYF	TGTGCAAGTCGCATAACTGATAGCGGGAGCTCCTACGAGCAGTACTTC	TRBV12-2	-	TRBJ2-7	-
CASSQSSYNEQFF	TGTGCCAGCAGCCAGAGCTCCTACAATGAGCAGTTCTTC	TRBV27	-	TRBJ2-1	-
CASSSGGLQVDNFF	TGTGCCAGCAGCTCAGGAGGTCTACAAGTGGATAACTTCTTC	TRBV5-6	-	TRBJ2-1	many
CSARVKGWYEQYF	TGCAGTGCTAGAGTCAAGGGGTGGTACGAGCAGTACTTC	TRBV20-1	-	TRBJ2-7	many
CSAQGADAKNIQYF	TGCAGCGCCCAGGGGGCAGATGCCAAAAACATTCAGTACTTC	TRBV29-1	TRBD1	TRBJ2-4	-
CSAPSGRRPNEQFF	TGCAGTGCTCCTAGCGGGAGGAGGCCTAATGAGCAGTTCTTC	TRBV20-1	TRBD2	TRBJ2-1	many
CASSRSGTEYEQYF	TGTGCCAGCAGCCGATCTGGGACAGAATACGAGCAGTACTTC	TRBV4-2	TRBD1	TRBJ2-7	few
CSARDRTSGTPEQFF	TGCAGTGCTAGAGATCGGACTAGCGGGACCCCTGAGCAGTTCTTC	TRBV20-1	TRBD2	TRBJ2-1	many
CASSSRGGETQYF	TGTGCCAGCAGCTCTAGGGGGGGAGAGACCCAGTACTTC	TRBV7-2	-	TRBJ2-5	few
CASSPLPSPYEQYF	TGTGCCAGCAGCCCCCTACCAAGTCCCTACGAGCAGTACTTC	TRBV9	-	TRBJ2-7	many
CASSLLDLETQYF	TGTGCCAGCAGTTTACTGGACTTAGAGACCCAGTACTTC	TRBV12-3/TRBV12-4	-	TRBJ2-5	many
CASTLDRYSNQPQHF	TGTGCCAGCACTTTAGACAGATATAGCAATCAGCCCCAGCATTTT	TRBV2	-	TRBJ1-5	many
CASKGWSSGNTIYF	TGTGCCAGCAAGGGGTGGAGCTCTGGAAACACCATATATTTT	TRBV12-3/TRBV12-4	-	TRBJ1-3	many
CASKGQGMVNSPLHF	TGTGCCAGCAAGGGGCAGGGTATGGTAAACTCACCCCTCCACTTT	TRBV2	-	TRBJ1-6	many
CASSSQHEQYF	TGCGCCAGCAGCTCCCAGCACGAGCAGTACTTC	TRBV5-1	-	TRBJ2-7	few
CASSYERFYEQYF	TGTGCCAGCAGTTACGAACGGTTCTACGAGCAGTACTTC	TRBV6-2/TRBV6-3	-	TRBJ2-7	many
CASSPEGVAKNIQYF	TGCGCCAGCAGCCCCGAGGGGGTTGCCAAAAACATTCAGTACTTC	TRBV5-1	-	TRBJ2-4	-
CSVVGGQLTDTQYF	TGCAGCGTTGTGGGGGGACAACTCACAGATACGCAGTATTTT	TRBV29-1	-	TRBJ2-3	-
CASSSGTSGAGLRFF	TGTGCCAGCAGTTCCGGGACTAGCGGGGCGGGGCTGCGGTTCTTC	TRBV12-3/TRBV12-4	TRBD2	TRBJ2-1	many
CASSATGTSGRRGRDTQYF	TGCGCCAGCAGCGCTACCGGGACTAGCGGGAGACGCGGTAGAGATACGCAGTATTTT	TRBV4-1	TRBD2	TRBJ2-3	few
CASSLTATGIRSQGEQFF	TGTGCCAGCAGCTTAACAGCCACGGGGATACGTTCTCAGGGTGAGCAGTTCTTC	TRBV7-2	-	TRBJ2-1	-
CASTQTGLSGANVLTF	TGTGCCAGCACTCAGACAGGCCTCTCTGGGGCCAACGTCCTGACTTTC	TRBV6-6	-	TRBJ2-6	few
CASSLDSSPYNEQFF	TGTGCCAGCAGTTTGGATAGCAGCCCGTACAATGAGCAGTTCTTC	TRBV28	-	TRBJ2-1	-
CASSPSSYEQFF	TGTGCCAGCAGCCCCTCCAGTTATGAGCAGTTCTTC	TRBV7-6	-	TRBJ2-1	few
CASSPLVGRKYSNQPQHF	TGTGCCAGCAGCCCTCTTGTGGGTAGGAAATATAGCAATCAGCCCCAGCATTTT	TRBV7-8	-	TRBJ1-5	few
CASNAGTPLREQFF	TGTGCCAGTAACGCCGGGACCCCGTTGCGGGAGCAGTTCTTC	TRBV19	-	TRBJ2-1	few
CASGLVRGGNTDTQYF	TGTGCTAGTGGTTTGGTACGAGGCGGGAACACAGATACGCAGTATTTT	TRBV12-5	-	TRBJ2-3	many
CASRSDGEQYF	TGTGCCAGCAGGAGTGATGGGGAGCAGTACTTC	TRBV11-2	-	TRBJ2-7	few